This T cell receptor (beta chain) derives from a study of CD8 T cells in Susac syndrome. Germline CDR1 reads SEHNR; CDR2 reads FQNEAQ (reference sequence). This CDR3 comprises 13 residues. Trimming took off 6 bases at V and 3 bases at J, with 9 bases between the two ends. Study observations and caveats: Clonal expansion involving Susac CD8+ cells peaked in TEMRA cells and active patients.

A remark on this clonotype: Its antigen is still unknown.

Sequencing of TCR beta was carried out in blood CD8+ and CD4+ T cells. It was negative isolation that provided the CD8+ and CD4+ T cells, whereas TEMRA cells were enriched by FACS. Random hexamers were used to reverse transcribe 0.5 to 1 ug of RNA. Using its own MiXCR run on the immunoSEQ multiplex PCR reads, TCRdb lists one record per CDR3 protein. The sample has about 130,000 distinct CDR3 sequences; approximately 95% are singletons. Sequences were obtained from CD8+ T cells from PBMCs. V usage is TRBV7-9 and J usage is TRBJ2-1; the D is unclear. The receptor's source is a human donor with Susac syndrome. For the CDR3, the DNA is TGTGCCAGCAGACCCGACCACTACAATGAGCAGTTCTTC. As protein: CASRPDHYNEQFF. The whole variable domain, filled in from reference TRBV7-9 and TRBJ2-1, reads DTGVSQNPRHKITKRGQNVTFRCDPISEHNRLYWYRQTLGQGPEFLTYFQNEAQLEKSRLLSDRFSAERPKGSFSTLEIQRTEQGDSAMYLCASRPDHYNEQFFGPGTRLTVL.